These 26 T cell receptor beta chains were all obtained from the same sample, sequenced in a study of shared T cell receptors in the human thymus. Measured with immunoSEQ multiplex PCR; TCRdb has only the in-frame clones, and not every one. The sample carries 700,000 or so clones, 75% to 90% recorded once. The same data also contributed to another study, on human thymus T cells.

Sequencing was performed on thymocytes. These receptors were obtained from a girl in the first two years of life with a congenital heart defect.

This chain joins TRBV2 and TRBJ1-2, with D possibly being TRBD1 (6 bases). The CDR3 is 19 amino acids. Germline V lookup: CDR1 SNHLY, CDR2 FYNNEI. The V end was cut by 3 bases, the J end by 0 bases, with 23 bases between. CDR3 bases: TGTGCCAGCAGTGACACGAGGGGGATCGTTGCCCAGACTAACTATGGCTACACCTTC. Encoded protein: CASSDTRGIVAQTNYGYTF.

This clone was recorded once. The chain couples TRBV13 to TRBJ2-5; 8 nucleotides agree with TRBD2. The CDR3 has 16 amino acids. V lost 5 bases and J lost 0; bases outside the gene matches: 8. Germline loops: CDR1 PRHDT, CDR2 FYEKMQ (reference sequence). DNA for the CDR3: TGTGCCAGCAGCCCCCGGTGGCGGGGGGACCAAGAGACCCAGTACTTC. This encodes CASSPRWRGDQETQYF.

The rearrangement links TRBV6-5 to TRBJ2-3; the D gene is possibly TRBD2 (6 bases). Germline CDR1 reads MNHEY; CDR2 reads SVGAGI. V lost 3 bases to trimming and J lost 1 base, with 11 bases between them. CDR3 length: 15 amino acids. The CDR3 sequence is CASSYGGNRTDTQYF. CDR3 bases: TGTGCCAGCAGTTATGGCGGGAACCGCACAGATACGCAGTATTTT.

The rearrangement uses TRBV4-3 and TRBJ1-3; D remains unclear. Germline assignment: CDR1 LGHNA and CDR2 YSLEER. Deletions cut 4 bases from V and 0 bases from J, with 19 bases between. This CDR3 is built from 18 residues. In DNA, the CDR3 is TGCGCCAGCAGCCTGTATCCGGGAAAAATTTTCTCTGGAAACACCATATATTTT. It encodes CASSLYPGKIFSGNTIYF.

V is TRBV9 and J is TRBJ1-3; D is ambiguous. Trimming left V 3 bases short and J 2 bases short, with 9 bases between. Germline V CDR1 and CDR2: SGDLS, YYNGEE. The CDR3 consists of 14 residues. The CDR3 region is CASSESRAGNTIYF. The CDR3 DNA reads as TGTGCCAGCAGCGAGAGCCGGGCTGGAAACACCATATATTTT.

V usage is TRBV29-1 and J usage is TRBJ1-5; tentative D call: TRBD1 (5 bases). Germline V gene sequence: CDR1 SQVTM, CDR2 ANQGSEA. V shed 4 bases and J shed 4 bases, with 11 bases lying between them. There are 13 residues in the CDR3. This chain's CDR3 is CSVATDDNQPQHF. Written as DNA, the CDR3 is TGCAGCGTTGCGACAGACGATAATCAGCCCCAGCATTTT.

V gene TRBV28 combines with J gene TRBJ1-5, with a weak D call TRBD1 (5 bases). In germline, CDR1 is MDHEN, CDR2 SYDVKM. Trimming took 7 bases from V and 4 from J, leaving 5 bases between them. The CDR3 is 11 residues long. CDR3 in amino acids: CASKGNQPQHF. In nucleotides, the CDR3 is TGTGCCAGCAAGGGGAATCAGCCCCAGCATTTT.

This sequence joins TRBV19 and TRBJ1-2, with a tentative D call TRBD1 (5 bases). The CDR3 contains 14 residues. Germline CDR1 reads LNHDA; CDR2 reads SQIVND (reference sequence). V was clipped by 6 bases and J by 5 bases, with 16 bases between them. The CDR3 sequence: CASSSRGREYGYTF. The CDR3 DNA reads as TGTGCCAGTAGCTCGCGGGGGAGGGAGTATGGCTACACCTTC.

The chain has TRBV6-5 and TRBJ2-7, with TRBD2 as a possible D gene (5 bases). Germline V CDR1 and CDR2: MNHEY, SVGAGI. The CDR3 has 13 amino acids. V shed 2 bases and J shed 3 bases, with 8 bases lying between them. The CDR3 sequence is CASSYEAGYEQYF. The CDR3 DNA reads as TGTGCCAGCAGTTACGAGGCGGGCTACGAGCAGTACTTC.

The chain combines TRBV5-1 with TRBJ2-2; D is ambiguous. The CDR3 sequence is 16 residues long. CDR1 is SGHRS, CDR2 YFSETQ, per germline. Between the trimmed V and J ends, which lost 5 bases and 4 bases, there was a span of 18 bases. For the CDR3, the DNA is TGCGCCAGCAGTCGCGGCGATGGTGCCGGCACCGGGGAGCTGTTTTTT. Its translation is CASSRGDGAGTGELFF.

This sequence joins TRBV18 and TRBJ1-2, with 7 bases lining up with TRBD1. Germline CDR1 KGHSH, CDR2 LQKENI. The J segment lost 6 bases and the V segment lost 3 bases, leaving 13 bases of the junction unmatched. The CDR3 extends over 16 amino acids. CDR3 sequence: CASSPHIKDRVNGYTF. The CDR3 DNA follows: TGTGCCAGCTCACCCCATATAAAAGACAGGGTAAATGGCTACACCTTC.

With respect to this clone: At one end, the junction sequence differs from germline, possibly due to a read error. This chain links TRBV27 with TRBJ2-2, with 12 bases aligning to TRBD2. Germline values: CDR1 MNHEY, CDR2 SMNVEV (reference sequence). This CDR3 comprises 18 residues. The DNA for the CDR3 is TGTGCCAGCAGGTTATCCGCTAGCGGGGGGGAGAACACCGGGGAGCTGTTTTTT. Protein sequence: CASRLSASGGENTGELFF.

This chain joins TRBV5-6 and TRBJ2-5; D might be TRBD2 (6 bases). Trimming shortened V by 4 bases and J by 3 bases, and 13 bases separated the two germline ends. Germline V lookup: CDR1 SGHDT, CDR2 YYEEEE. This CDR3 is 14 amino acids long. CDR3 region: CASSPGLSKETQYF. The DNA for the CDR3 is TGTGCCAGCAGCCCGGGACTGTCTAAAGAGACCCAGTACTTC.

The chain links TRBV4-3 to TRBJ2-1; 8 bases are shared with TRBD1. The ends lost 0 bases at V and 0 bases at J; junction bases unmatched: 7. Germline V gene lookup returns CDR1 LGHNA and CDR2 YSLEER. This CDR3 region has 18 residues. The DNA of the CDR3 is TGCGCCAGCAGCCAAGATAGGACAGGGAGAGTCTCCTACAATGAGCAGTTCTTC. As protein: CASSQDRTGRVSYNEQFF.

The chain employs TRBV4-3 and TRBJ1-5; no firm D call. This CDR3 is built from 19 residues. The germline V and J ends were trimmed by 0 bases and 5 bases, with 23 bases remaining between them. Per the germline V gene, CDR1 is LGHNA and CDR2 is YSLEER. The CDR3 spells CASSQDPDPRAEADQPQHF. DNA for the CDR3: TGCGCCAGCAGCCAAGATCCCGATCCACGTGCGGAGGCTGATCAGCCCCAGCATTTT.

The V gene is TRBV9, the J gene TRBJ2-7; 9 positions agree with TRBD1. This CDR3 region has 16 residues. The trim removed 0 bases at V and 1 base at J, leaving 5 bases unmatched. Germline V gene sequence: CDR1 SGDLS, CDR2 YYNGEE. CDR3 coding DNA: TGTGCCAGCAGCGTAGGCACAGGGGGCCCTTCCTACGAGCAGTACTTC. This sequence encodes CASSVGTGGPSYEQYF.

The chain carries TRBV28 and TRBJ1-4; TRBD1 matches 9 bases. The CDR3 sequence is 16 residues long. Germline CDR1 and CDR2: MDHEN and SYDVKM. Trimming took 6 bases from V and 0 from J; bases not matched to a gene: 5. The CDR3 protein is CASRRQGEATNEKLFF. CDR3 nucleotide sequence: TGTGCCAGCAGACGACAGGGGGAAGCAACTAATGAAAAACTGTTTTTT.

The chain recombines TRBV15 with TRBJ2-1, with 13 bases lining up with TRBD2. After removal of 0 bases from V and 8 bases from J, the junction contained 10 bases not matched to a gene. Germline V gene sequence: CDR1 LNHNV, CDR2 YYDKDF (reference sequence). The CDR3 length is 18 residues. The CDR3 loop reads CATSRDFETSGGRYEQFF. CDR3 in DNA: TGTGCCACCAGCAGAGATTTTGAGACTAGCGGGGGGAGATATGAGCAGTTCTTC.

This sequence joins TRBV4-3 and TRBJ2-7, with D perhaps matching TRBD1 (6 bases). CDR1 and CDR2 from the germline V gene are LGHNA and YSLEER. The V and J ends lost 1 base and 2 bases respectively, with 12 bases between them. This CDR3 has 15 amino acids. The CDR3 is CASSQVRDTPYEQYF. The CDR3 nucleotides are TGCGCCAGCAGCCAAGTACGGGACACACCCTACGAGCAGTACTTC.

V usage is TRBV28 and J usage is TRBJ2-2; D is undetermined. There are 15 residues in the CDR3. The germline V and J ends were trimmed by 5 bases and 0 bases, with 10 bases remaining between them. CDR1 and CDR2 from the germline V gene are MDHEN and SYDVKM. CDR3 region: CASSNCTANTGELFF. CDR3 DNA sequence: TGTGCCAGCAGTAATTGTACAGCGAACACCGGGGAGCTGTTTTTT.

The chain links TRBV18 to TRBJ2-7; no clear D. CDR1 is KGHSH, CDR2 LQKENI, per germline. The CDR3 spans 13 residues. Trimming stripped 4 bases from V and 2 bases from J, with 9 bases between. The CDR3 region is CASSLGATYEQYF. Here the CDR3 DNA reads TGTGCCAGCTCACTCGGAGCCACCTACGAGCAGTACTTC.

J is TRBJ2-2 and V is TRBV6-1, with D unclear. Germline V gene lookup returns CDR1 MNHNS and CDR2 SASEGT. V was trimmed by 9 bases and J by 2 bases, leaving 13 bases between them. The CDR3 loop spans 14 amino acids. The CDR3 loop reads CASCLGTNTGELFF. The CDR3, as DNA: TGTGCCAGTTGTCTTGGCACAAACACCGGGGAGCTGTTTTTT.

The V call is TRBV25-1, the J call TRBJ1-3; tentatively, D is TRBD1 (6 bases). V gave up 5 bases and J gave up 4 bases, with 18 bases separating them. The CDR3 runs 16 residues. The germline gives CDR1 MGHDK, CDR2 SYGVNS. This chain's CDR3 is CASSNRERAQGNTIYF. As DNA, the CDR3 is TGTGCCAGCAGTAACAGGGAAAGGGCTCAGGGAAACACCATATATTTT.

The CDR3 nucleotides read TGTGCCAGCAGCAATCCGGGACAGGGGGCTTTGGGTTCGTTCTATGGCTACACCTTC. Translation: CASSNPGQGALGSFYGYTF. The rearrangement links TRBV28 to TRBJ1-2; 12 nucleotides agree with TRBD1. After removal of 6 bases from V and 4 bases from J, the junction contained 18 bases not matched to a gene. Per the germline V gene, CDR1 is MDHEN and CDR2 is SYDVKM. The CDR3 is made up of 19 amino acids.

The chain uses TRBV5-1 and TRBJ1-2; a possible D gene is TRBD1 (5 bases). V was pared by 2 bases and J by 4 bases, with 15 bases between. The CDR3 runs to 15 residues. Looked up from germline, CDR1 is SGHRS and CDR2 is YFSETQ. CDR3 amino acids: CASSLQDKYPYGYTF. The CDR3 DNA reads TGCGCCAGCAGCTTACAGGACAAGTACCCCTATGGCTACACCTTC.

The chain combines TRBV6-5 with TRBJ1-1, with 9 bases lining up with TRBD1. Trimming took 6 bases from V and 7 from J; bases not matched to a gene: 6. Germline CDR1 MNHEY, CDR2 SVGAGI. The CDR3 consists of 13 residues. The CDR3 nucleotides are TGTGCCAGCAGAGACAGGGGGGTTCATGAAGCTTTCTTT. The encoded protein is CASRDRGVHEAFF.